One sample yielded the 13 T cell receptor beta chains listed below, sequenced in a study of cytomegalovirus exposure and HLA in healthy donors (TCRdb year 2017). Receptor amplification or capture employed the immunoSEQ multiplex PCR assay. For the multiplex PCR, a mixture combining 60 forward primers for TCR Vbeta segments and 13 reverse primers for TCR Jbeta segments was used. The clones in this table, taken by TCRdb from immuneACCESS, are in-frame only. Not every clone is retained; where verified, under half of the shortfall comes from an unresolved V gene, and the cause of the rest is unknown. Within this sample are about 170,000 clones, with under 80% of them counted one time only. The top ten hold about 2.9% of the sample. What was sequenced was PBMCs. These receptors were taken from a man aged 35-49 years in good health and CMV-seronegative.

The CDR3 nucleotides are TGTGCCAGCAGCTTCGGAGGCAGGACAGAGACCCAGTACTTC. This sequence encodes CASSFGGRTETQYF. The chain combines TRBV5-6 with TRBJ2-5, with D possibly matching TRBD2 (5 bases). The CDR3 runs 14 residues. V was trimmed by 2 bases and J by 4 bases, leaving 12 bases between them. Germline loops: CDR1 SGHDT, CDR2 YYEEEE.

The rearrangement uses TRBV7-9 and TRBJ2-7; no definite D call. Germline V CDR1 and CDR2: SEHNR, FQNEAQ (reference sequence). V was clipped by 5 bases and J by 4 bases, with 9 bases between them. The CDR3 runs to 12 residues. CDR3 sequence reads: CASSRGRYEQYF. The DNA of the CDR3 is TGTGCCAGCAGCCGAGGTAGATACGAGCAGTACTTC.

This chain connects TRBV19 to TRBJ1-5; TRBD1 matches at 9 bases. The CDR3 runs 16 residues. Trimming at V came to 6 bases and at J to 2 bases, leaving 8 bases not matched to a gene. Germline V CDR1 and CDR2: LNHDA, SQIVND (reference sequence). CDR3 DNA sequence: TGTGCCAGTAGGACAACAGGGGGCTTTGGCAATCAGCCCCAGCATTTT. Residues: CASRTTGGFGNQPQHF.

V gene TRBV5-6 combines with J gene TRBJ2-1; 10 bases map to TRBD1. The germline gives CDR1 SGHDT, CDR2 YYEEEE. The ends lost 2 bases at V and 6 bases at J; junction bases unmatched: 14. The CDR3 has 18 amino acids. In DNA form, the CDR3 reads TGTGCCAGCAGCTTAGCTTACCTGACCGGGACAGGGGTCAATGAGCAGTTCTTC. Translated, it gives CASSLAYLTGTGVNEQFF.

The chain links TRBV5-4 to TRBJ2-7; TRBD1 agrees at 7 bases. The CDR3 contains 17 residues. Trimming took 4 bases from V and 4 from J; bases not matched to a gene: 17. Germline CDR1 is SGHNT and CDR2 is YYREEE (reference sequence). The DNA of the CDR3 is TGTGCCAGCAGCGGACAGGATTTCCCGGGACAGAGTTACGAGCAGTACTTC. This encodes CASSGQDFPGQSYEQYF.

The chain combines TRBV27 with TRBJ1-4; D is ambiguous. V was clipped by 0 bases and J by 0 bases, with 5 bases between them. Germline CDR1 and CDR2: MNHEY and SMNVEV (reference sequence). CDR3 size: 15 residues. In DNA form, the CDR3 reads TGTGCCAGCAGTTTATCAGGAGCAACTAATGAAAAACTGTTTTTT. It translates to CASSLSGATNEKLFF.

This clone has more than one count but fewer than ten. The gene calls are TRBV11-2 and TRBJ2-7; tentative D call: TRBD1 (6 bases). This CDR3 has 14 amino acids. Germline lookup yields CDR1 SGHAT and CDR2 FQNNGV. V lost 1 base to trimming and J lost 0 bases, with 7 bases between them. The CDR3 DNA sequence: TGTGCCAGCAGCTTAGTCAGGGGCTCCTACGAGCAGTACTTC. It translates to CASSLVRGSYEQYF. Drawing the rest from reference TRBV11-2 and TRBJ2-7, the complete variable domain is EAGVAQSPRYKIIEKRQSVAFWCNPISGHATLYWYQQILGQGPKLLIQFQNNGVVDDSQLPKDRFSAERLKGVDSTLKIQPAKLEDSAVYLCASSLVRGSYEQYFGPGTRLTVT.

The chain joins TRBV7-9 to TRBJ1-1, with no clear D. V lost 4 bases and J lost 7, with 13 bases in between. Germline CDR1 reads SEHNR; CDR2 reads FQNEAQ (reference sequence). The CDR3 sequence is 13 residues long. The CDR3 DNA follows: TGTGCCAGCAGCTCCTTGTCCCAACTTGAAGCTTTCTTT. Amino acids: CASSSLSQLEAFF. Using reference TRBV7-9 and TRBJ1-1 for the parts outside the CDR3, the full variable domain is DTGVSQNPRHKITKRGQNVTFRCDPISEHNRLYWYRQTLGQGPEFLTYFQNEAQLEKSRLLSDRFSAERPKGSFSTLEIQRTEQGDSAMYLCASSSLSQLEAFFGQGTRLTVV.

This chain joins TRBV11-1 and TRBJ1-6; D gene unclear. The CDR3 is 14 residues long. CDR1 SGHAT and CDR2 FQDESV come from the germline V gene (reference sequence). V lost 4 bases, J lost 0 bases, and 4 bases lay in between. DNA of the CDR3: TGTGCCAGCAGCTGGAGCTCCTATAATTCACCCCTCCACTTT. Residues: CASSWSSYNSPLHF.

The chain carries TRBV28 and TRBJ1-1, with D perhaps matching TRBD1 (6 bases). The CDR3 totals 15 residues. V shed 7 bases and J shed 4 bases, with 19 bases lying between them. The germline V gene has CDR1 MDHEN and CDR2 SYDVKM. The CDR3 nucleotides are TGTGCCAGCAAGTTGGGGGGGGCCTTTGGCACTGAAGCTTTCTTT. Amino acid sequence: CASKLGGAFGTEAFF.

V gene TRBV7-3 combines with J gene TRBJ2-1, with 7 bases that match TRBD2. CDR3 length: 15 amino acids. Trimming removed 5 bases from V and 8 bases from J; junction bases left unmatched: 12. Germline lookup yields CDR1 SGHTA and CDR2 FQGTGA. CDR3 DNA sequence: TGTGCCAGCAGCCAGGGACTAAGTGGTATCCATGAGCAGTTCTTC. Protein: CASSQGLSGIHEQFF.

This clone was seen more than once but under ten times. The J gene is TRBJ1-5, the V gene TRBV7-2; 9 bases line up with TRBD1. Germline CDR1 SGHTA, CDR2 FQGNSA. The CDR3 is made up of 16 amino acids. The V segment lost 1 base and the J segment 6 bases; nucleotides outside the gene matches: 7. CDR3 residues: CASSLGGQGGSQPQHF. DNA of the CDR3: TGTGCCAGCAGCTTAGGGGGACAGGGAGGGAGTCAGCCCCAGCATTTT. Filled out from reference TRBV7-2 and TRBJ1-5, the complete variable domain reads GAGVSQSPSNKVTEKGKDVELRCDPISGHTALYWYRQSLGQGLEFLIYFQGNSAPDKSGLPSDRFSAERTGGSVSTLTIQRTQQEDSAVYLCASSLGGQGGSQPQHFGDGTRLSIL.

The chain combines TRBV10-3 with TRBJ2-1; 7 bases line up with TRBD2. This CDR3 is built from 15 residues. V trimming: 2 bases; J trimming: 7 bases; junction bases outside the gene matches: 8. Germline V gene sequence: CDR1 ENHRY, CDR2 SYGVKD. CDR3 DNA: TGTGCCATCAGTGAGGCGAGCCGGGGGGTGAATGAGCAGTTCTTC. This translates into CAISEASRGVNEQFF.